These 2 T cell receptor beta chains share one sample of origin, sequenced in a study of breast tumors, draining lymph nodes, adjacent tissues. The lymph nodes were axillary draining lymph nodes from breast cancer patients. In TCRdb, the multiplex PCR reads were re-called with MiXCR into one record per CDR3 protein. The data hold approximately 90,000 distinct CDR3 sequences, with around 28% observed a single time. The sequenced material came from axillary lymph node tissue. These receptors originate from a female donor with breast cancer. Some clones in this sample may be carry-over from other donors' samples.

The sample holds many counts of this clonotype. The CDR3: CSAWTSGNLADTQYF. The DNA of the CDR3 is TGCAGTGCATGGACTAGCGGGAATCTGGCGGATACGCAGTATTTT. V is TRBV20-1 and J is TRBJ2-3, with TRBD2 matching 12 bases. CDR1 and CDR2 from the germline V gene are DFQATT and SNEGSKA (reference sequence). CDR3 length: 15 residues. V was clipped by 6 bases and J by 6 bases; unmatched bases: 10.

This clonotype was recorded at least ten times. The V and J genes are TRBV28 and TRBJ1-4; TRBD1 matches 7 bases. Germline assignment: CDR1 MDHEN and CDR2 SYDVKM. Trimming took 8 bases from V and 7 from J; bases not matched to a gene: 10. This CDR3 has 14 residues. The CDR3 coding sequence is TGTGCCAGCGGGAATCCGGGACAGATTGAAAAACTGTTTTTT. Its protein is CASGNPGQIEKLFF.